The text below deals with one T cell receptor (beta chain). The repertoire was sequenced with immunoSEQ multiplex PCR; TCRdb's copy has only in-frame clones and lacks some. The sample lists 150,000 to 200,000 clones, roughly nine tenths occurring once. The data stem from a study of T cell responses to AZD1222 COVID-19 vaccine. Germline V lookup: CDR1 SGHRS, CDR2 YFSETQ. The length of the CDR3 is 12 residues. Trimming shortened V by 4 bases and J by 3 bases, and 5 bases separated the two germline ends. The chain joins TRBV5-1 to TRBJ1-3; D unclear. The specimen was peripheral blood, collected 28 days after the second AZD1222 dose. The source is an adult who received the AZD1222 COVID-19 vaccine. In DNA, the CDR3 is TGCGCCAGCAGCGTGGATGGAAACACCATATATTTT. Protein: CASSVDGNTIYF.